This TCR beta chain was documented in a study of T cell responses to AZD1222 COVID-19 vaccine. Study conclusions and caveats: The study reported that nearly half of spike-specific TCRs target unmutated variant regions. The sample set comprised mostly white British donors with more females, and clonal diversity was possibly underestimated.

This clone was observed a few times. Its antigen remains unknown. The CDR3 runs to 14 residues. Germline values: CDR1 MNHNY, CDR2 SVGAGI (reference sequence). Trimming pared 0 bases from V and 4 bases from J, leaving 9 bases between. Assay: immunoSEQ multiplex PCR; the TCRdb copy retains only in-frame clones and omits some. The repertoire has over 130,000 clones, more than 85% of them found once; the top ten carry around 5.4%. The specimen comprised peripheral blood, sampled on day 0 of AZD1222 vaccination. The chain links TRBV6-6 to TRBJ1-1; no clear D. The TCR comes from an adult in good health. The CDR3 DNA reads as TGTGCCAGCAGTTACTCGGCAGGCTTCACTGAAGCTTTCTTT. It codes for CASSYSAGFTEAFF.